This entry concerns a single T cell receptor beta chain. Antigen: not known. Some clones are missing from TCRdb's copy, which holds only in-frame ones; the method was immunoSEQ multiplex PCR. This table holds about 870,000 clones, about 92% found once. CD45RO-negative, CCR7-selected cells formed the naive CD8 fraction, which excluded terminally differentiated effector memory CD45RA+ cells. The sample belongs to a study of shared clonotypes between healthy human individuals. General observations from the study: Naive CD4 clonotypes overlapped across a few donors at around 4.8%.

The sequenced sample consisted of naive CD8+ T cells sorted from blood. This sequence was found in a man aged 25 to 45 in good health.

The CDR3 DNA sequence: TGTGCCAGCAGCTTTCCGGACAGGGGGTACGAGCAGTACTTC. It translates to CASSFPDRGYEQYF. The chain joins TRBV7-2 to TRBJ2-7, with TRBD1 matching over 10 bases. V was clipped by 3 bases and J by 4 bases; unmatched bases: 3. The CDR3 has 14 residues. From germline, CDR1 is SGHTA and CDR2 FQGNSA.